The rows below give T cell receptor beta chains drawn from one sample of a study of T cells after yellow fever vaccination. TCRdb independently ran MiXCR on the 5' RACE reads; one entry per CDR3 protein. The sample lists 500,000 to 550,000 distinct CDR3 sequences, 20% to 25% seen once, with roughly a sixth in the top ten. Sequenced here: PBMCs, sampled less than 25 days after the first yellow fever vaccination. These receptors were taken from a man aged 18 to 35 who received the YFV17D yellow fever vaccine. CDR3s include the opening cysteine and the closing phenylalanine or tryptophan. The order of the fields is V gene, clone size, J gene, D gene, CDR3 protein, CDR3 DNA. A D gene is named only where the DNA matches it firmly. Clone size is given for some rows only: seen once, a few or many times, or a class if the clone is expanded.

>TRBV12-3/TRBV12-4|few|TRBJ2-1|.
CASSPRGHNEQFF
TGTGCCAGCAGTCCCCGGGGCCACAATGAGCAGTTCTTC
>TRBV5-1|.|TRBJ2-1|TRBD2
CASSTGLAGGFYNEQFF
TGCGCCAGCAGCACGGGACTAGCGGGGGGGTTCTACAATGAGCAGTTCTTC
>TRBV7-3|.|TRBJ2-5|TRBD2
CASSLEAGSETQYF
TGTGCCAGCAGCTTAGAAGCGGGGTCGGAGACCCAGTACTTC
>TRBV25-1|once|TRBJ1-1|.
CASSEAGKTGRTEAFF
TGTGCCAGCAGTGAGGCAGGGAAGACGGGAAGGACTGAAGCTTTCTTT
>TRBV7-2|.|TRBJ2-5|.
CASSFQPGPQETQYF
TGTGCCAGCAGCTTCCAGCCTGGTCCCCAAGAGACCCAGTACTTC
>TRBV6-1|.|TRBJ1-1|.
CASSEVGGREAFF
TGTGCCAGCAGTGAAGTGGGTGGCAGGGAAGCTTTCTTT
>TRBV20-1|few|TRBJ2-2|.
CSALIRTGELFF
TGCAGTGCTTTAATACGCACCGGGGAGCTGTTTTTT
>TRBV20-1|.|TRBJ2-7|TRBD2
CSASRGLDYEQYF
TGCAGTGCTAGTAGGGGACTAGACTACGAGCAGTACTTC
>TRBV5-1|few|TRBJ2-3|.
CASSEGSGVSWNTQYF
TGCGCCAGCAGCGAAGGTTCCGGGGTGTCTTGGAATACGCAGTATTTT
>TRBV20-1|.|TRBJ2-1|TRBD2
CSASPSGGASHYNEQFF
TGCAGTGCTAGCCCTAGCGGGGGGGCCTCTCACTACAATGAGCAGTTCTTC
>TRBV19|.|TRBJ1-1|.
CASRKTGNTEAFF
TGTGCCAGTAGGAAAACAGGGAACACTGAAGCTTTCTTT
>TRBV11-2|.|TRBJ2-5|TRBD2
CASSSTSGGSQETQYF
TGTGCCAGCAGCTCCACTAGCGGGGGGTCCCAAGAGACCCAGTACTTC
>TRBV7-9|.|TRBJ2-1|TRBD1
CASSLVQGAPNEQFF
TGTGCCAGCAGCTTAGTACAGGGGGCGCCCAATGAGCAGTTCTTC
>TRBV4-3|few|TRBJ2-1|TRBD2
CASRQSSFSGGEDNEQFF
TGCGCCAGCAGACAAAGTTCTTTTAGCGGGGGGGAGGACAATGAGCAGTTCTTC
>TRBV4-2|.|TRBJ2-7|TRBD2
CASSQAGTSETYEQYF
TGTGCCAGCAGCCAAGCCGGGACTAGCGAAACCTACGAGCAGTACTTC
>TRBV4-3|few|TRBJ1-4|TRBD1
CASSQDRTGFREQLFF
TGCGCCAGCAGCCAAGATCGGACAGGGTTCAGGGAACAACTGTTTTTT
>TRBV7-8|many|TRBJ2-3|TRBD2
CASSPGTSGGLTDTQYF
TGTGCCAGCAGCCCGGGGACTAGCGGGGGACTCACAGATACGCAGTATTTT
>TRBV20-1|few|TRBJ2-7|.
CSALSRGYYEQYF
TGCAGTGCCCTTAGTCGGGGGTATTACGAGCAGTACTTC
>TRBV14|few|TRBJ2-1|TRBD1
CASSPVGQGGYNEQFF
TGTGCCAGCAGCCCGGTGGGACAGGGAGGCTACAATGAGCAGTTCTTC
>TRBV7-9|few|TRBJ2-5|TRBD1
CASSRGQVQETQYF
TGTGCCAGCAGTCGAGGACAGGTCCAAGAGACCCAGTACTTC
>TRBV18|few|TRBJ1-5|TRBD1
CASSPQGQRSNQPQHF
TGTGCCAGCTCACCCCAGGGACAGCGTAGCAATCAGCCCCAGCATTTT
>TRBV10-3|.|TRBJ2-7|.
CAISKTGTFYEQYF
TGTGCCATCAGTAAGACAGGAACCTTCTACGAGCAGTACTTC
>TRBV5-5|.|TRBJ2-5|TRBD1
CASSPGQGGQETQYF
TGTGCCAGCAGTCCGGGACAGGGTGGGCAAGAGACCCAGTACTTC
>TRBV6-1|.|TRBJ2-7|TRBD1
CASSTGQGIHEQYF
TGTGCCAGCAGTACGGGACAGGGAATTCACGAGCAGTACTTC
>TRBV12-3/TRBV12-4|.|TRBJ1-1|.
CASTYFGTSEAFF
TGTGCCAGCACCTATTTCGGGACAAGTGAAGCTTTCTTT
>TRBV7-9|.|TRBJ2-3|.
CASKGSTSTDTQYF
TGTGCCAGCAAGGGGAGTACTAGCACAGATACGCAGTATTTT